This T cell receptor beta chain stems from a study of CD8 T cells in ankylosing spondylitis. Libraries of TCR beta came from quantitative 5'-RACE with molecular barcodes. TCRdb recomputed calls from the 5' RACE reads with MiXCR, one row per CDR3 protein. Here the sample spans 200,000 or so distinct CDR3 sequences, roughly 13% being singletons. Findings of the study overall: Fewer than ten highly homologous variants made up a TCR beta motif, and this motif appeared characteristic of ankylosing spondylitis blood. Disease-linked clones bore a CD8+ phenotype and were relatively rare in peripheral blood. Disease-associated clones were reportedly significantly overrepresented in matched ankylosing spondylitis synovial fluid.

This clonotype has only a few counts. Its antigen is still unknown. V shed 0 bases and J 6 bases; nucleotides not matched to a gene: 8. The CDR3 covers 15 residues. Germline V CDR1 and CDR2: SGHKS, YYEKEE (reference sequence). The TCR was taken from a female donor with ankylosing spondylitis or in good health (not recorded which). Sequencing used blood, either unsorted or a sorted T cell fraction (not recorded which). This chain links TRBV5-5 with TRBJ2-5; 7 nucleotides align to TRBD2. DNA for the CDR3: TGTGCCAGCAGCTTGGCCCCCGTGGGAGGGAAGACCCAGTACTTC. Protein: CASSLAPVGGKTQYF.